The clone carrying this T cell receptor beta chain was seen more than once but under ten times. This record belongs to a study of cytomegalovirus exposure and HLA in healthy donors. It was with 60 Vbeta and 13 Jbeta primers that the PCR ran. TCRdb's table, derived via immunoSEQ multiplex PCR, lists solely in-frame clones and lacks some. The table has around 170,000 clones, approximately 80% seen once. This clonotype was sampled from a girl aged 10-17 years in good health and CMV-seropositive. Source material: PBMCs.

The CDR3 region is CASSQSAGYGNTIYF. CDR3 nucleotide sequence: TGCGCCAGCAGCCAATCGGCGGGGTACGGAAACACCATATATTTT. The J gene is TRBJ1-3, the V gene TRBV4-1; D uncertain. Looked up from germline, CDR1 is MGHRA and CDR2 is YSYEKL. Trimming took off 2 bases at V and 4 bases at J, with 12 bases between the two ends. The CDR3 loop spans 15 amino acids.